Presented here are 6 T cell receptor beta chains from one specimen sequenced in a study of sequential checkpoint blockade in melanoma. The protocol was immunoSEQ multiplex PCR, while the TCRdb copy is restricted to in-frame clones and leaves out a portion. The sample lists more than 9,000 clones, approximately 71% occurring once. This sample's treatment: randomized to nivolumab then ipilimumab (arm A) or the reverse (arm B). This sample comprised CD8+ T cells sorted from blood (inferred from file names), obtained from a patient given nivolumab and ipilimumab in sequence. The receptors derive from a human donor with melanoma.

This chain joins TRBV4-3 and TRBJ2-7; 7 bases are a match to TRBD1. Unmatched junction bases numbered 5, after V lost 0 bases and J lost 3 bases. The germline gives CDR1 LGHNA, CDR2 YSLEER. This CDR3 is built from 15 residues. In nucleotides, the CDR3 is TGCGCCAGCAGCCAAGACCGCACAGGGGTCTACGAGCAGTACTTC. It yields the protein CASSQDRTGVYEQYF.

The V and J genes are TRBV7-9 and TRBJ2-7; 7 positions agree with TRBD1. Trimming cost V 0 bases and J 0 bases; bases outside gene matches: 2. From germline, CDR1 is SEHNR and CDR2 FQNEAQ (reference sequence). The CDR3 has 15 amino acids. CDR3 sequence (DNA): TGTGCCAGCAGCTTAGCACAGGGGACCTCCTACGAGCAGTACTTC. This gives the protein CASSLAQGTSYEQYF.

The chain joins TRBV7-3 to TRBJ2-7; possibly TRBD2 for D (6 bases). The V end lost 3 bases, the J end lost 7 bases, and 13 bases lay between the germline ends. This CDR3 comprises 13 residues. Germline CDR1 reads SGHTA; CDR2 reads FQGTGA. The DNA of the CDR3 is TGTGCCAGCAGCTTTGGGGGGTCTAGGGAGCAGTACTTC. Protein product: CASSFGGSREQYF.

The CDR3 coding sequence is TGCGCCAGCAGCTTTGTCGTCAGGGGGAACGAGCAGTACTTC. This translates into CASSFVVRGNEQYF. The chain has TRBV5-1 and TRBJ2-7, with 7 bases identical to TRBD1. Germline V gene lookup returns CDR1 SGHRS and CDR2 YFSETQ. CDR3 length equals 14 residues. The V and J ends lost 2 bases and 5 bases, in that order; junction bases with no gene match: 7.

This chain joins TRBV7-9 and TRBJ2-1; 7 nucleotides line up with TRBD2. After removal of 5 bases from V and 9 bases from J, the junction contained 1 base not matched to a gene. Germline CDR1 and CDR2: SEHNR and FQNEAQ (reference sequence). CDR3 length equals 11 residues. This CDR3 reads CASSRTSEQFF. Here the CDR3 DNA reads TGTGCCAGCAGCCGGACTAGTGAGCAGTTCTTC.

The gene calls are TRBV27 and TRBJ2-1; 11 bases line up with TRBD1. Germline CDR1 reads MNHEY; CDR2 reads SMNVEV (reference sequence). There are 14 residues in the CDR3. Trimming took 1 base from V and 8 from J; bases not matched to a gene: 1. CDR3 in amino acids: CASSLWDRGDEQFF. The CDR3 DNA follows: TGTGCCAGCAGTTTATGGGACAGGGGGGATGAGCAGTTCTTC.